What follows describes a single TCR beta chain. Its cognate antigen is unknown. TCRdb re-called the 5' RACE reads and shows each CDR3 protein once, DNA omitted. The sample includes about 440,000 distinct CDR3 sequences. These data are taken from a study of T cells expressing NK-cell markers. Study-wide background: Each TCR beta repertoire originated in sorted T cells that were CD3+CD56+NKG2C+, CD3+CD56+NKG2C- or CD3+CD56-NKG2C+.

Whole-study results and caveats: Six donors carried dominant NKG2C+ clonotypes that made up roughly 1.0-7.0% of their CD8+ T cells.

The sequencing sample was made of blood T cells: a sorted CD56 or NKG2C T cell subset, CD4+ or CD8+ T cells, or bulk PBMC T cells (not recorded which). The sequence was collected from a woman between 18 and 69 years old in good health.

The CDR3 is CSAPSRQDLTYEQYF. The rearrangement joins TRBV20-1 to TRBJ2-7; TCRdb names TRBD2, which stays unverified in the absence of DNA. The length of the CDR3 is 15 residues. Germline loops: CDR1 DFQATT, CDR2 SNEGSKA (reference sequence).